These 14 T cell receptor beta chains were all obtained from the same sample, sequenced in a study of blood T cell repertoires in COVID-19. The table came from immunoSEQ multiplex PCR; TCRdb's copy has only in-frame clones and leaves some out. The sample consists of under 300,000 clones, about 76% of them appearing once. Sequences were obtained from peripheral blood. These receptors originate from an older woman with active or convalescent COVID-19.

The genes are TRBV2 and TRBJ2-3; possible D gene TRBD2, 5 bases. The CDR3 has 13 residues. Trimming stripped 8 bases from V and 2 bases from J, with 11 bases between. Per germline, CDR1 SNHLY and CDR2 FYNNEI. The CDR3 region has the DNA TGTGCCAGCTCGAAAGACTACACAGATACGCAGTATTTT. Translated: CASSKDYTDTQYF. The full variable domain, in which reference TRBV2 and TRBJ2-3 provide the parts outside the CDR3, is EPEVTQTPSHQVTQMGQEVILRCVPISNHLYFYWYRQILGQKVEFLVSFYNNEISEKSEIFDDQFSVERPDGSNFTLKIRSTKLEDSAMYFCASSKDYTDTQYFGPGTRLTVL.

V usage is TRBV7-9 and J usage is TRBJ2-1; TRBD2 matches 7 bases. Germline V CDR1 and CDR2: SEHNR, FQNEAQ (reference sequence). The CDR3 sequence is 16 residues long. V was pared by 1 base and J by 6 bases, with 9 bases of the junction left unmatched. The CDR3 DNA is TGTGCCAGCAGCTTAGTCATGGGACTAAGTTCCAATGAGCAGTTCTTC. Translated: CASSLVMGLSSNEQFF.

This clone has a single count. The V and J genes are TRBV10-3 and TRBJ1-2; 9 positions agree with TRBD1. This CDR3 has 15 amino acids. Germline lookup yields CDR1 ENHRY and CDR2 SYGVKD. V gave up 3 bases and J gave up 3 bases; unmatched junction bases: 5. Here the CDR3 DNA reads TGTGCCATCAGTGACGTGGGGGACAGGGACTATGGCTACACCTTC. This sequence encodes CAISDVGDRDYGYTF.

The V call is TRBV20-1, the J call TRBJ2-4; TRBD2 matches 7 bases. Germline V gene data show CDR1 as DFQATT and CDR2 as SNEGSKA (reference sequence). This CDR3 contains 14 residues. V gave up 3 bases and J gave up 2 bases; unmatched junction bases: 4. DNA for the CDR3: TGCAGTGCTAGTCATGGGACTACCAAAAACATTCAGTACTTC. This sequence encodes CSASHGTTKNIQYF.

The chain combines TRBV19 with TRBJ1-5; TRBD1 agrees at 8 bases. The CDR3 sequence is 16 residues long. Germline V gives CDR1 LNHDA, CDR2 SQIVND (reference sequence). V lost 7 bases and J lost 0; bases outside the gene matches: 8. Here the CDR3 reads CASKRGQVDSNQPQHF. The CDR3 nucleotides read TGTGCCAGTAAGAGGGGACAGGTTGATAGCAATCAGCCCCAGCATTTT. Combining the CDR3 with reference TRBV19 and TRBJ1-5 gives the whole variable domain DGGITQSPKYLFRKEGQNVTLSCEQNLNHDAMYWYRQDPGQGLRLIYYSQIVNDFQKGDIAEGYSVSREKKESFPLTVTSAQKNPTAFYLCASKRGQVDSNQPQHFGDGTRLSIL.

V usage is TRBV2 and J usage is TRBJ1-2; a possible D gene is TRBD1 (5 bases). This CDR3 has 11 amino acids. CDR1 and CDR2 from the germline V gene are SNHLY and FYNNEI. V was cut by 8 bases and J by 4 bases, with 8 bases left in between. CDR3 coding DNA: TGTGCCAGCTGGGGGGTCTATGGCTACACCTTC. Translating gives CASWGVYGYTF.

The chain employs TRBV5-1 and TRBJ1-2, with D unresolved. CDR1 SGHRS and CDR2 YFSETQ come from the germline V gene. V was cut by 0 bases and J by 5 bases, with 17 bases left in between. The CDR3 runs 16 residues. CDR3 coding DNA: TGCGCCAGCAGCTTGGCCTTGGAGGGTTTAGGATATGGCTACACCTTC. Its translation: CASSLALEGLGYGYTF.

V usage is TRBV4-1 and J usage is TRBJ2-5, with TRBD2 matching over 8 bases. The CDR3 extends over 18 amino acids. Unmatched junction bases numbered 17, after V lost 3 bases and J lost 5 bases. Germline CDR1 MGHRA, CDR2 YSYEKL. CDR3: CASSQPGRTGGRGETQYF. The CDR3 nucleotides read TGCGCCAGCAGCCAGCCGGGCCGAACGGGGGGGCGAGGGGAGACCCAGTACTTC.

The chain employs TRBV2 and TRBJ2-3; 7 bases are shared with TRBD2. V gave up 5 bases and J gave up 6 bases; unmatched junction bases: 2. The CDR3 has 12 residues. Germline V gene lookup returns CDR1 SNHLY and CDR2 FYNNEI. Here the CDR3 DNA reads TGTGCCAGCAGTCAACTAGCGGATACGCAGTATTTT. Translated, it gives CASSQLADTQYF.

V usage is TRBV30 and J usage is TRBJ1-4, with a weak D call TRBD1 (5 bases). CDR3 size: 13 residues. Trimming shortened V by 5 bases and J by 5 bases, and 12 bases separated the two germline ends. Germline CDR1 is GTSNPN and CDR2 is SVGIG (reference sequence). This CDR3 reads CAWHRDSNEKLFF. CDR3 bases: TGTGCCTGGCACCGGGACTCAAATGAAAAACTGTTTTTT.

V usage is TRBV5-4 and J usage is TRBJ1-2, with D possibly being TRBD1 (6 bases). V lost 0 bases and J lost 6, with 15 bases in between. CDR1 is SGHNT and CDR2 is YYREEE in the germline V gene (reference sequence). The CDR3 consists of 15 residues. In DNA form, the CDR3 reads TGTGCCAGCAGCTTGGTAGGGACAAGGGTTCATGGCTACACCTTC. This sequence encodes CASSLVGTRVHGYTF. Full variable domain (missing parts from reference TRBV5-4 and TRBJ1-2): ETGVTQSPTHLIKTRGQQVTLRCSSQSGHNTVSWYQQALGQGPQFIFQYYREEENGRGNFPPRFSGLQFPNYSSELNVNALELDDSALYLCASSLVGTRVHGYTFGSGTRLTVV.

CDR3 bases: TGTGCCAGCAGCCCCTCGTGGTGGCAGGAAAAACTGTTTTTT. It translates to CASSPSWWQEKLFF. The rearrangement joins TRBV28 to TRBJ1-4; D unresolved. Germline CDR1 is MDHEN and CDR2 is SYDVKM. The CDR3 sequence is 14 residues long. Deletions cut 6 bases from V and 8 bases from J, with 16 bases between.

The chain employs TRBV14 and TRBJ2-2, with a weak D call TRBD2 (6 bases). V lost 4 bases and J 1 base, leaving 28 bases between the germline ends. The V gene's germline CDR1 is SGHDN and CDR2 FVKESK. This CDR3 contains 21 residues. The CDR3 region is CASSRGASISPPEVNTGELFF. CDR3 bases: TGTGCCAGCAGCCGCGGGGCCTCCATTAGTCCCCCCGAAGTGAACACCGGGGAGCTGTTTTTT.

The chain couples TRBV5-6 to TRBJ2-3; TRBD2 matches 7 bases. With 1 base clipped from V and 1 base from J, the junction kept 6 bases outside the gene matches. The CDR3 loop spans 16 amino acids. Germline lookup yields CDR1 SGHDT and CDR2 YYEEEE. The CDR3 bases are TGTGCCAGCAGCTTGAATAGCCGGGGGGGCACAGATACGCAGTATTTT. Translated, it gives CASSLNSRGGTDTQYF. The complete variable domain, with remaining parts taken from reference TRBV5-6 and TRBJ2-3, reads DAGVTQSPTHLIKTRGQQVTLRCSPKSGHDTVSWYQQALGQGPQFIFQYYEEEERQRGNFPDRFSGHQFPNYSSELNVNALLLGDSALYLCASSLNSRGGTDTQYFGPGTRLTVL.